Given below is one T cell receptor (beta chain) in context. This CDR3 region has 17 residues. Germline CDR1 and CDR2: SGHTA and FQGNSA. With 5 bases removed from V and 0 bases from J, the gap between germline ends came to 16 bases. MiXCR, applied by TCRdb to the RT-PCR reads, yields one record per CDR3 protein. The table records about 700,000 distinct CDR3 sequences, over 12% of them present only once. The V call is TRBV7-2, the J call TRBJ2-2; D call uncertain. Sequencing used memory CD4+ T cells from blood. The sequence was collected from a female donor in good health, serving as a healthy control. CDR3 protein: CASSPRSSITNTGELFF. CDR3 coding DNA: TGTGCCAGCAGCCCACGTAGTAGCATAACGAACACCGGGGAGCTGTTTTTT.